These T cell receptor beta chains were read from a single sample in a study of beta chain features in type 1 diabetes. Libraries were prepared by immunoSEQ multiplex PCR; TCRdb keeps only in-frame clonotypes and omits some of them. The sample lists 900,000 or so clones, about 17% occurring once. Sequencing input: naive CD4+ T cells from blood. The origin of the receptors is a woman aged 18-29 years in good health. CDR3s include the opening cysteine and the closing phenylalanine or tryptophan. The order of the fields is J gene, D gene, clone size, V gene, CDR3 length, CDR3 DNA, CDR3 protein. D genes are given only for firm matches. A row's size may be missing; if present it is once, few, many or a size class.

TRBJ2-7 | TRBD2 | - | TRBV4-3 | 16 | TGCGCCAGCAGCCAAGATCTCGGGGGGAGCGGCTACGAGCAGTACTTC | CASSQDLGGSGYEQYF
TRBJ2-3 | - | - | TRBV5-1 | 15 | TGCGCCAGTCAACCAAGTGTGACAGTCTTTTCCACGCAGTATTTT | CASQPSVTVFSTQYF
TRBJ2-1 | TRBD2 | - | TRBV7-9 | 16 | TGTGCCAGCAGCTCATTAGCGGGAGAAACCAGCAATGAGCAGTTCTTC | CASSSLAGETSNEQFF
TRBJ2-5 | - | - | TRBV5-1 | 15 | TGCGCCAGCAGCTTGGAGTTTGGAAACCAAGAGACCCAGTACTTC | CASSLEFGNQETQYF
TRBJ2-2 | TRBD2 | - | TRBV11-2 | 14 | TGTGCCAGCAGACTGGGGGGGTCCACCGGGGAGCTGTTTTTT | CASRLGGSTGELFF
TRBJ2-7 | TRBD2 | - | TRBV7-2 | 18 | TGTGCCAGCAGCCGTCCGGCAGCGGGAGGGTCAAAGAGCTACGAGCAGTACTTC | CASSRPAAGGSKSYEQYF
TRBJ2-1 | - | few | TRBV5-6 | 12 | TGTGCCAGCAGCTTGGTACGCAATGAGCAGTTCTTC | CASSLVRNEQFF
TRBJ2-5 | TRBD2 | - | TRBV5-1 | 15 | TGCGCCAGCGGAAAAATTACGGGGGGCCAAGAGACCCAGTACTTC | CASGKITGGQETQYF
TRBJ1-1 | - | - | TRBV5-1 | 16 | TGCGCCAGCAGCTTGGCCTTTATGACAGGGAACACTGAAGCTTTCTTT | CASSLAFMTGNTEAFF
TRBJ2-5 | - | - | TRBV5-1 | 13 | TGCGCCAGCAGCCGGACAGTGGAAGAGACCCAGTACTTC | CASSRTVEETQYF
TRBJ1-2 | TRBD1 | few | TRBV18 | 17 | TGTGCCAGCTCACCTACGGGCAAACGGGACAGAAACTATGGCTACACCTTC | CASSPTGKRDRNYGYTF
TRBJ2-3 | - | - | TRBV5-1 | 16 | TGCGCCAGCAGCTTATACAGTGTGAGTGGCACAGATACGCAGTATTTT | CASSLYSVSGTDTQYF
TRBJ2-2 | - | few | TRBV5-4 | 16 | TGTGCCAGCAGCTTGGTTTCGGTATTGGACACCGGGGAGCTGTTTTTT | CASSLVSVLDTGELFF
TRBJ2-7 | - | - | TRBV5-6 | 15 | TGTGCCAGCAGCCACATGAAGCGGTTTTCCTACGAGCAGTACTTC | CASSHMKRFSYEQYF
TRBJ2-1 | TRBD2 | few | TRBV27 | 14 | TGTGCCAGCAGCCGGACTAGCGGGTTCTATGAGCAGTTCTTC | CASSRTSGFYEQFF
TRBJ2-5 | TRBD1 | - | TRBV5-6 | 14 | TGTGCCAGCAGCTCCGGACAGGGAGGAGAGACCCAGTACTTC | CASSSGQGGETQYF